This is a list of T cell receptor beta chains from one sample in a study of T cells expressing NK-cell markers. TCRdb reprocessed the 5' RACE reads and keeps a single row for each CDR3 protein, giving no DNA. The listing contains 400,000 to 550,000 distinct CDR3 sequences. The sample comprised blood T cells: a sorted CD56 or NKG2C T cell subset, CD4+ or CD8+ T cells, or bulk PBMC T cells (not recorded which). These TCRs come from a woman between 18 and 70 years old in good health. Each CDR3 is given with its conserved first and last residue.

V: TRBV7-2
J: TRBJ2-7
CDR3: CASSLRRESGEQYF

V: TRBV5-4
J: TRBJ2-1
CDR3: CASSQTRTSGRSGEQFF

V: TRBV20-1
J: TRBJ2-3
CDR3: CSATQREVLVTDTQYF

V: TRBV13
J: TRBJ2-7
CDR3: CASSRDVAGGEYEQYF

V: TRBV20-1
J: TRBJ1-2
CDR3: CSAEGDGVYGYTF

V: TRBV19
J: TRBJ2-1
CDR3: CASRLGGANEQFF

V: TRBV7-9
J: TRBJ2-1
CDR3: CASSTVRTSVHDEQFF

V: TRBV6-2/TRBV6-3
J: TRBJ2-3
CDR3: CASSRYGGERTDTQYF

V: TRBV3-1
J: TRBJ1-6
CDR3: CASSRAQNSPLHF

V: TRBV19
J: TRBJ1-2
CDR3: CASSQAGSGYTF

V: TRBV7-2
J: TRBJ1-2
CDR3: CASSLGTVTNYGYTF

V: TRBV18
J: TRBJ2-5
CDR3: CASSLSGQGAHQETQYF

V: TRBV20-1
J: TRBJ1-5
CDR3: CSAAPSGQGQPQHF

V: TRBV23-1
J: TRBJ2-7
CDR3: CASRVNRGVDRSPEQYF

V: TRBV20-1
J: TRBJ2-7
CDR3: CSARASGQTVGGQYF

V: TRBV12-3/TRBV12-4
J: TRBJ2-3
CDR3: CASSLKGGGTDTQYF

V: TRBV7-2
J: TRBJ1-2
CDR3: CASSLTGLNYGYTF

V: TRBV20-1
J: TRBJ2-4
CDR3: CSASLGLGTKNIQYF

V: TRBV5-1
J: TRBJ1-1
CDR3: CASAGGAQTEAFF

V: TRBV7-3
J: TRBJ2-1
CDR3: CASSFNRGDEQFF

V: TRBV5-1
J: TRBJ1-1
CDR3: CASTYLPGQGPNTEAFF

V: TRBV29-1
J: TRBJ2-7
CDR3: CSVAPVSRYEQYF

V: TRBV25-1
J: TRBJ2-1
CDR3: CASSESSRDAYNEQFF

V: TRBV12-3/TRBV12-4
J: TRBJ2-1
CDR3: CASSFDFKYNEQFF

V: TRBV7-3
J: TRBJ2-5
CDR3: CASSSLGGREETQYF

V: TRBV5-5
J: TRBJ2-1
CDR3: CASRGSSGGAHEQFF

V: TRBV20-1
J: TRBJ2-1
CDR3: CSASAGVHEQFF

V: TRBV29-1
J: TRBJ2-1
CDR3: CSVEGNPLVGYNEQFF

V: TRBV3-1
J: TRBJ2-1
CDR3: CASSHLGHEQFF

V: TRBV19
J: TRBJ2-1
CDR3: CATRDYLSYNEQFF

V: TRBV29-1
J: TRBJ2-1
CDR3: CSGVYHNEQFF

V: TRBV30
J: TRBJ2-3
CDR3: CAWGPLMVSTDTQYF

V: TRBV20-1
J: TRBJ2-1
CDR3: CSASPTPGRGLYNEQFF

V: TRBV12-3/TRBV12-4
J: TRBJ1-4
CDR3: CTSTAKATNEKLFF

V: TRBV27
J: TRBJ2-1
CDR3: CASGNWGPINEQFF

V: TRBV12-3/TRBV12-4
J: TRBJ2-5
CDR3: CASSPAGPSGVTQYF

V: TRBV6-1
J: TRBJ1-1
CDR3: CASSEARPLGTEAFF

V: TRBV6-2/TRBV6-3
J: TRBJ1-5
CDR3: CASRPGQNQPQHF

V: TRBV9
J: TRBJ1-2
CDR3: CASSVAPDRLYGYTF

V: TRBV5-6
J: TRBJ2-1
CDR3: CASSYAMGGGGGSEQFF

V: TRBV25-1
J: TRBJ2-7
CDR3: CASRTGAGPYEQYF

V: TRBV7-9
J: TRBJ2-7
CDR3: CASSLSTPPSYEQYF

V: TRBV15
J: TRBJ2-1
CDR3: CATSINNEQFF

V: TRBV28
J: TRBJ1-2
CDR3: CASSSTTRQGAAPNYGYTF

V: TRBV7-9
J: TRBJ2-2
CDR3: CASTEEGWSPGELFF

V: TRBV7-9
J: TRBJ1-4
CDR3: CASSTVSFEKLFF

V: TRBV20-1
J: TRBJ2-2
CDR3: CSASRVRSGENTGELFF

V: TRBV5-1
J: TRBJ2-3
CDR3: CASSLEQTSTDTQYF

V: TRBV5-1
J: TRBJ2-5
CDR3: CASSLVPFPSDLLETQYF

V: TRBV5-1
J: TRBJ2-7
CDR3: CASSLQGRAEQYF

V: TRBV20-1
J: TRBJ2-3
CDR3: CSAHDSRSGGPGGPDTQYF

V: TRBV7-9
J: TRBJ1-2
CDR3: CASRPEGPYGYTF

V: TRBV9
J: TRBJ1-2
CDR3: CASSVGTLYGYTF

V: TRBV11-2
J: TRBJ1-4
CDR3: CASSSWTNEKLFF

V: TRBV5-6
J: TRBJ2-7
CDR3: CASSLIAGTLRHEQYF